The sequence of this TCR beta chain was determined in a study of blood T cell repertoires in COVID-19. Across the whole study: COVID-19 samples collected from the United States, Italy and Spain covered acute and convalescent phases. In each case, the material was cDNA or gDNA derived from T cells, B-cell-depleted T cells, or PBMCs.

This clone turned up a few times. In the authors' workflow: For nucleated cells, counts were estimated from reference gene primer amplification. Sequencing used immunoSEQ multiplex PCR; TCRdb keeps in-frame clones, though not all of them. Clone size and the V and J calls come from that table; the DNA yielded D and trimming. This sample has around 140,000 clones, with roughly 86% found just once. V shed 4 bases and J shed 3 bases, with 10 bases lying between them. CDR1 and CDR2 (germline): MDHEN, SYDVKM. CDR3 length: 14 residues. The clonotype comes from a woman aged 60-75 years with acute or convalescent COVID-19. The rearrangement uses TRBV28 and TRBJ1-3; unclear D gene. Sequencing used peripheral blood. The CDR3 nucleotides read TGTGCCAGCAGTTCGAGGTTTCGTGGAAACACCATATATTTT. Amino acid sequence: CASSSRFRGNTIYF.